This record covers a single TCR beta chain. This clone was counted once. Its antigen remains undetermined. Base qualities were left out, and no much larger clone turns up one base away. Other DNA sequences in the same sample also yield this CDR3. The immunoSEQ Assay, a bias-controlled multiplex PCR, was used to amplify TCRbeta CDR3 regions from genomic DNA. The study's own analysis went as follows. The number of nucleated cells in each sample was estimated from the amplification of reference gene primers within the assay. To quantify the absolute abundance of each unique TCRbeta CDR3 rearrangement, sequence reads were collapsed and filtered. For each sample, productive Simpson clonality was calculated as the square root of Simpson's diversity index across productive rearrangements. TCRdb holds this immuneACCESS table with in-frame rearrangements only. Some clones are missing; in checked studies, unresolved V genes explain under half, and the rest has no known cause. That table gives V, J and clone size, and the DNA gave D and trimming. In all, the sample holds over 150,000 clones, and around nine tenths of those were seen once. The top ten clonotypes cover just over 2.5% of the sample.

The data derive from a study of blood T cell repertoires in COVID-19 (TCRdb year 2020). For the study in its entirety: Collaborator samples came from the United States, Italy and Spain and covered acute and convalescent phases of COVID-19. The material from the prospective study consisted of cDNA or gDNA derived from T cells, B-cell-depleted T cells, or PBMCs. Samples were obtained from the ongoing ImmuneRACE study (first 160 participants) and from over 1,000 subjects provided by 6 global collaborators. HLA class I and class II types, where available, came from metadata supplied by the sample provider rather than from assay-based typing. A freely available public database, intended as a resource for researchers studying the immune response to SARS-CoV-2, is where the repertoires were released. A de-identified subject ID, COVID-19 status, age in years and sex were almost always included in the sample metadata. Subjects who had been exposed to COVID-19, were actively infected with it, or had recovered from it provided the deeply sampled blood TCRbeta repertoires that made up the dataset. Broad study findings and their caveats: Clinical and demographic metadata were provided uncurated, with the amount varying by source and participant.

One collaborating source in Seattle enrolled patients while the patients were actively infected and followed the patients over time throughout the course of disease. Each collaborating institution followed its own protocols to collect whole blood in K2EDTA tubes. For TCRbeta analysis, collaborator samples were shipped as frozen whole blood, as isolated PBMCs, or as DNA extracted from either sample type. Reading from cysteine to phenylalanine, the CDR3 counts 13 amino acids. Only the CDR3 DNA stays, 39 bases, in frame from base 1. CDR1 SGHTA and CDR2 FQGTGA were looked up in the germline V gene. The V end gives up 5 bases and the J end 4 bases, leaving 1 base in the junction not matched to a gene.

Recombination linked TRBV7-3 to TRBJ2-7; the junction holds 11 bases that match TRBD1. Material for sequencing was peripheral blood. This TCR was sampled from a woman of 80 years or more with COVID-19, enrolled during active disease. CDR3 loop: CASSRDRGYEQYF. The sequenced DNA is TGTGCCAGCAGCAGGGACAGGGGGTACGAGCAGTACTTC.